This T cell receptor beta chain is from a study of patients and donors after allogeneic stem cell transplantation. Germline CDR1 is MNHEY and CDR2 is SMNVEV (reference sequence). The V and J ends lost 5 bases and 1 base respectively, with 9 bases between them. CDR3 length equals 14 residues. TCRdb itself ran the RT-PCR reads through MiXCR, one entry per CDR3 protein. The sample holds more than 850,000 distinct CDR3 sequences, approximately 18% seen once. In this sample, this clonotype turned up a few times. This TCR came from a human donor who was either an allogeneic HSCT recipient or a stem cell or donor lymphocyte infusion donor (not recorded which). It is not recorded whose cells these are; they may come from a transplant donor. The material sequenced was blood, either unsorted or a sorted T cell fraction (not recorded which). The chain carries TRBV27 and TRBJ1-3, with unresolved D. The CDR3, as DNA: TGTGCCAGCAGTGCCGGGTATTCTGGAAACACCATATATTTT. This sequence encodes CASSAGYSGNTIYF.